This T cell receptor (beta chain) was observed in a study of cytotoxic CD8 clonotypes in ibrutinib-treated CLL. Data came from immunoSEQ multiplex PCR; TCRdb stores just in-frame clones and leaves some out. Of about 160,000 clones in the sample, approximately 80% are singletons; the top ten hold approximately 2%. V gave up 1 base and J gave up 12 bases; unmatched junction bases: 16. Per the germline V gene, CDR1 is SGHTA and CDR2 is FQGTGA. The CDR3 totals 18 residues. This rearrangement joins TRBV7-3 to TRBJ2-1, with 12 bases lining up with TRBD2. The origin of this receptor is a human donor with chronic lymphocytic leukemia. The sequenced sample was PBMCs, obtained after 12 months of ibrutinib treatment. The CDR3 DNA reads as TGTGCCAGCAGCTTAATCCCGACTAGCGGGGGATACAATAGGGGGCAGTTCTTC. It specifies CASSLIPTSGGYNRGQFF.